The 4 T cell receptor beta chains below all came from one sample that was sequenced in a study of blood T cell repertoires in COVID-19. The data were produced by immunoSEQ multiplex PCR, yet TCRdb's version contains in-frame clones alone and is incomplete. The profile shows roughly 45,000 clones, 80% to 90% of them singletons. Sequencing was done on a sample of peripheral blood. These receptors originate from a woman older than 75 with COVID-19, enrolled during active disease.

The chain combines TRBV5-1 with TRBJ2-7; D is unclear. Germline V CDR1 and CDR2: SGHRS, YFSETQ. This CDR3 has 16 amino acids. Between the trimmed V and J ends, which lost 0 bases and 0 bases, there was a span of 13 bases. This CDR3 reads CASSLGLSPSSYEQYF. Here the CDR3 DNA reads TGCGCCAGCAGCTTGGGTCTCAGTCCTAGCTCCTACGAGCAGTACTTC. Full variable domain (outside the CDR3, taken from reference TRBV5-1 and TRBJ2-7): KAGVTQTPRYLIKTRGQQVTLSCSPISGHRSVSWYQQTPGQGLQFLFEYFSETQRNKGNFPGRFSGRQFSNSRSEMNVSTLELGDSALYLCASSLGLSPSSYEQYFGPGTRLTVT.

This chain connects TRBV19 to TRBJ1-2, with 8 bases identical to TRBD1. Trimming cost V 8 bases and J 4 bases; bases outside gene matches: 3. Germline CDR1 LNHDA, CDR2 SQIVND (reference sequence). This CDR3 is 12 amino acids long. CDR3 loop: CASRTGFYGYTF. Here the CDR3 DNA reads TGTGCCAGTCGGACAGGGTTCTATGGCTACACCTTC.

Worth noting for this clone: One end of the junction does not line up with germline, which may come from a read error. The chain employs TRBV7-7 and TRBJ1-5; D unclear. This CDR3 spans 12 amino acids. Looked up from germline, CDR1 is SSHAT and CDR2 is FNYEAQ (reference sequence). The chain's CDR3 is CASSFSHQPQHF. Written as DNA, the CDR3 is TGTGCTAGCAGCTTTAGTCATCAGCCCCAGCATTTT.

The CDR3 DNA is TGTGCCAGCAGCTCCGGGACTAGCGGGAGTGCAGATACGCAGTATTTT. Protein sequence: CASSSGTSGSADTQYF. The V call is TRBV28, the J call TRBJ2-3; TRBD2 matches 14 bases. Losses at the gene ends were 6 bases for V and 4 bases for J; bases not matched to a gene: 6. Germline V lookup: CDR1 MDHEN, CDR2 SYDVKM. The CDR3 loop spans 16 amino acids.